A single sample gave rise to the 7 T cell receptor beta chains below, sequenced in a study of CD8 T cells in Susac syndrome. Random hexamers were used to reverse transcribe the RNA input (roughly 0.5 to 1 ug). TCRdb recomputed calls from the immunoSEQ multiplex PCR reads with MiXCR, one row per CDR3 protein. This sample has some 190,000 distinct CDR3 sequences; 94% occur once, and the top ten carry 0.15% to 0.2%. What was sequenced was CD4+ T cells from PBMCs. All receptors derive from a human donor with Susac syndrome.

The chain recombines TRBV30 with TRBJ2-7; D is unclear. CDR3 size: 12 residues. V lost 4 bases, J lost 0 bases, and 7 bases lay in between. Germline V CDR1 and CDR2: GTSNPN, SVGIG (reference sequence). CDR3 DNA: TGTGCCTGGATGTATAGCTCCTACGAGCAGTACTTC. This gives the protein CAWMYSSYEQYF.

The V gene is TRBV7-2, the J gene TRBJ1-5, with TRBD1 matching 10 bases. The CDR3 contains 15 residues. CDR1 is SGHTA and CDR2 is FQGNSA in the germline V gene. The junction had 6 bases not matched to a gene; V was cut back by 5 bases and J by 5 bases. Here the CDR3 reads CASSTTGGTYQPQHF. The CDR3 DNA sequence: TGTGCCAGCAGCACGACAGGGGGCACGTATCAGCCCCAGCATTTT.

CDR3 loop: CAWRDRNPQTNEKLFF. The CDR3 nucleotides are TGTGCCTGGAGGGACAGGAATCCTCAAACTAATGAAAAACTGTTTTTT. The V gene is TRBV30, the J gene TRBJ1-4, with 7 positions matching TRBD1. Trimming removed 3 bases from V and 1 base from J; junction bases left unmatched: 8. The germline CDR1 and CDR2 sequences are GTSNPN and SVGIG (reference sequence). The CDR3 contains 16 residues.

Only one count was recorded for this clonotype. The V gene is TRBV20-1, the J gene TRBJ2-5, with a possible D match to TRBD1 (6 bases). CDR1 and CDR2 from the germline V gene are DFQATT and SNEGSKA (reference sequence). V dropped 5 bases and J dropped 5 bases, with 12 bases sitting between them. This CDR3 region has 12 residues. The CDR3 protein is CSAPSGVETQYF. CDR3 DNA: TGCAGTGCTCCTTCAGGGGTGGAGACCCAGTACTTC.

V gene TRBV20-1 combines with J gene TRBJ2-5; the match to TRBD1 covers 8 bases. The CDR3 sequence is 14 residues long. CDR1 and CDR2 from the germline V gene are DFQATT and SNEGSKA (reference sequence). The V segment lost 3 bases and the J segment 1 base; nucleotides outside the gene matches: 4. The CDR3 DNA is TGCAGTGCTAGTCGGACAGGGCGCCAAGAGACCCAGTACTTC. It codes for CSASRTGRQETQYF.

The rearrangement uses TRBV30 and TRBJ2-3, with a weak D call TRBD1 (5 bases). Germline CDR1 is GTSNPN and CDR2 is SVGIG (reference sequence). Trimming cost V 3 bases and J 5 bases, with 15 bases left between them. CDR3 length: 14 residues. In DNA, the CDR3 is TGTGCCTGGAGGGTCAGGGCTCGCAAAGATACGCAGTATTTT. It translates to CAWRVRARKDTQYF.

This rearrangement joins TRBV20-1 to TRBJ2-5; either TRBD1 or TRBD2 may fit D (5 bases each). V lost 2 bases and J 5 bases, leaving 9 bases between the germline ends. The CDR3 runs to 12 residues. The germline V gene has CDR1 DFQATT and CDR2 SNEGSKA (reference sequence). This chain's CDR3 is CSARQGRETQYF. CDR3 in DNA: TGCAGTGCTAGACAGGGACGGGAGACCCAGTACTTC.